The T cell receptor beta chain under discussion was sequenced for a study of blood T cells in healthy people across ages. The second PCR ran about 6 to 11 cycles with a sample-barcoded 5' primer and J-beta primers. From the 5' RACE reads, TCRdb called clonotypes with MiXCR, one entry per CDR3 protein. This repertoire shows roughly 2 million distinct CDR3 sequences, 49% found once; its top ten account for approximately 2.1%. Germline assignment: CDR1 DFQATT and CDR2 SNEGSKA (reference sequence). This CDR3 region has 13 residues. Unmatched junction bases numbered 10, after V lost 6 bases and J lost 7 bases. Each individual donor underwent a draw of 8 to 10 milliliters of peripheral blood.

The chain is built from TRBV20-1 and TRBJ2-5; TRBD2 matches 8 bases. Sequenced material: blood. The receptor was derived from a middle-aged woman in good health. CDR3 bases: TGCAGTGCGCCCCGGGCGCTAGCGGGGACCCAGTACTTC. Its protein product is CSAPRALAGTQYF.